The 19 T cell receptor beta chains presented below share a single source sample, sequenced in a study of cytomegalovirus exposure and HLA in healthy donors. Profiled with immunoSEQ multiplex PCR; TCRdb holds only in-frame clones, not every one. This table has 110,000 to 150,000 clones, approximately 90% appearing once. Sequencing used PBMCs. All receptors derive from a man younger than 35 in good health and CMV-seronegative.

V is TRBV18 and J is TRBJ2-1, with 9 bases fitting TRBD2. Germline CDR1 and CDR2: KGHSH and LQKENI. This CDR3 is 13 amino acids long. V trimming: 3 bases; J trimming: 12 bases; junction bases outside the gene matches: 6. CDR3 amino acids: CASSPGLAQGQFF. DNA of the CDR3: TGTGCCAGCTCACCGGGACTAGCTCAGGGGCAGTTCTTC.

The CDR3 region is CASSDTLAGAEETQYF. The DNA of the CDR3 is TGTGCCAGCAGTGATACTCTAGCGGGAGCCGAAGAGACCCAGTACTTC. The genes are TRBV9 and TRBJ2-5; 10 positions match TRBD2. CDR3 length equals 16 residues. Unmatched junction bases numbered 10, after V lost 5 bases and J lost 3 bases. The germline CDR1 and CDR2 sequences are SGDLS and YYNGEE.

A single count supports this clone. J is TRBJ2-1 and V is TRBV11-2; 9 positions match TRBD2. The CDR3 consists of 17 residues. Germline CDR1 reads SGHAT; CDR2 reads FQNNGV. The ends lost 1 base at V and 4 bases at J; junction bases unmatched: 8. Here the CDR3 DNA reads TGTGCCAGCAGCTTAGGGGGTCTAGCGGGGAAATACAATGAGCAGTTCTTC. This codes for CASSLGGLAGKYNEQFF.

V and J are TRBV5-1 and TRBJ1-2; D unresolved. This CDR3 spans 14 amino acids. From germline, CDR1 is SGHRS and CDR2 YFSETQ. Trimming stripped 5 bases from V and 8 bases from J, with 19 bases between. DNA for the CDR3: TGCGCCAGCAGGGATGGAGCAACGGGAGAGGGCTACACCTTC. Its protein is CASRDGATGEGYTF.

CDR3 sequence: CASGSPMDTIYF. The CDR3 bases are TGTGCCAGCGGCTCCCCCATGGACACCATATATTTT. The chain joins TRBV27 to TRBJ1-3; D ambiguous. CDR1 and CDR2 (germline): MNHEY, SMNVEV (reference sequence). With 8 bases removed from V and 8 bases from J, the gap between germline ends came to 13 bases. The CDR3 has 12 residues.

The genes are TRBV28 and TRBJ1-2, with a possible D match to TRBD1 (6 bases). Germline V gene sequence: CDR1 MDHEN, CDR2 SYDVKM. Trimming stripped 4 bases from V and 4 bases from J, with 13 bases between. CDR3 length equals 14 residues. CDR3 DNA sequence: TGTGCCAGCAGTTCTCCGGACAGTCGCTATGGCTACACCTTC. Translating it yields CASSSPDSRYGYTF.

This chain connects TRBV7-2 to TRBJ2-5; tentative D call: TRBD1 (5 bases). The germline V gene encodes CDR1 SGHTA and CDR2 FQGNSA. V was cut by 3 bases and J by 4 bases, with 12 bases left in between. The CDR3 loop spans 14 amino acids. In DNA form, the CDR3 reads TGTGCCAGCAGCTTTTCAGGGCCCTTAGAGACCCAGTACTTC. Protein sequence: CASSFSGPLETQYF.

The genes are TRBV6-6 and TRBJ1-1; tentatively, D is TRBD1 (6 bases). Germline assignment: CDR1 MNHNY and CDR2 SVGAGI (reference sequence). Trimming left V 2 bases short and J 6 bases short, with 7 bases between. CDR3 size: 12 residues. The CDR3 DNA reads TGTGCCAGCAGTTACGGGACATCTGAAGCTTTCTTT. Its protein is CASSYGTSEAFF.

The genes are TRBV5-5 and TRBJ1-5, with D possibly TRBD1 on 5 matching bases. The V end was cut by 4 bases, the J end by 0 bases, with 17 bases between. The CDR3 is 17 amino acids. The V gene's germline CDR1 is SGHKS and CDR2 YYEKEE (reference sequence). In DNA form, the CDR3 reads TGTGCCAGCAGCCACCCCCCGGGGGTTTATAGCAATCAGCCCCAGCATTTT. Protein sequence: CASSHPPGVYSNQPQHF.

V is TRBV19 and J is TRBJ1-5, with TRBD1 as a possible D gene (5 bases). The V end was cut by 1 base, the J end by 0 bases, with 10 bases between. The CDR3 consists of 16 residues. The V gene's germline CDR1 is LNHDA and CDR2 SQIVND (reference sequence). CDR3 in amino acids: CASSIVGDYSNQPQHF. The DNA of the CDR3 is TGTGCCAGTAGTATAGTAGGGGATTATAGCAATCAGCCCCAGCATTTT.

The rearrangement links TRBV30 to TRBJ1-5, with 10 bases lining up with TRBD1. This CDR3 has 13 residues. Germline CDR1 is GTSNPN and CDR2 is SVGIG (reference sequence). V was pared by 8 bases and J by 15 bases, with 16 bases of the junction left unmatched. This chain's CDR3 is CAAEGQGFPPTHF. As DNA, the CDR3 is TGTGCCGCAGAGGGACAGGGGTTTCCCCCCACGCATTTT.

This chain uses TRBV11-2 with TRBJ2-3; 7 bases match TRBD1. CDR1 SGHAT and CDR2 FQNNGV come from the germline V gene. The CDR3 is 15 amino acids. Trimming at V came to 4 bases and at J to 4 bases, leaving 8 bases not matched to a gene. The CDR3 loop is CASSYFRQGPDTQYF. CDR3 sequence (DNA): TGTGCCAGCAGCTATTTTCGACAGGGCCCAGATACGCAGTATTTT.

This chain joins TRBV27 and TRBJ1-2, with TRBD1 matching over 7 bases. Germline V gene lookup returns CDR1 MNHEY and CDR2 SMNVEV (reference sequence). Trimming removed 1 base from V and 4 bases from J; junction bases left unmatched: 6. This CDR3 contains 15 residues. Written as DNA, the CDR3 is TGTGCCAGCAGTTTATATGCGACAGGGTTCTATGGCTACACCTTC. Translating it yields CASSLYATGFYGYTF.

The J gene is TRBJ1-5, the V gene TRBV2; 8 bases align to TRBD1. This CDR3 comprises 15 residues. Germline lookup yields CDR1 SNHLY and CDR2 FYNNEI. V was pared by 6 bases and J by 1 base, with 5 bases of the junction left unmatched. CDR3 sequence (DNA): TGTGCCAGCAGCCGGGACAGGTTAAGCAATCAGCCCCAGCATTTT. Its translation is CASSRDRLSNQPQHF.

The CDR3 is CVRSLGSGTFYGYTF. The CDR3 bases are TGTGTCAGAAGCTTAGGGTCCGGGACTTTCTATGGCTACACCTTC. J is TRBJ1-2 and V is TRBV7-5. TRBV7-5 is deemed a pseudogene. This CDR3 is built from 15 residues.

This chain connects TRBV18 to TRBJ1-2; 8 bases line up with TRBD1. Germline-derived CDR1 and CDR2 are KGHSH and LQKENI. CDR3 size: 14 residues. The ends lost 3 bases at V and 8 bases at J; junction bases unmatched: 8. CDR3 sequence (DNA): TGTGCCAGCTCACCGGGGACAGGAGGCGAAGGCTACACCTTC. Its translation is CASSPGTGGEGYTF.

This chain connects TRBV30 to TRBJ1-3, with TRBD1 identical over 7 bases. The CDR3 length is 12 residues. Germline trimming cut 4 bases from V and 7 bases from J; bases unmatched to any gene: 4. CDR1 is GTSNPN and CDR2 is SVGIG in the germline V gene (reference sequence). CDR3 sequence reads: CAWTLQGNTIYF. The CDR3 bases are TGTGCCTGGACCCTACAGGGGAACACCATATATTTT.

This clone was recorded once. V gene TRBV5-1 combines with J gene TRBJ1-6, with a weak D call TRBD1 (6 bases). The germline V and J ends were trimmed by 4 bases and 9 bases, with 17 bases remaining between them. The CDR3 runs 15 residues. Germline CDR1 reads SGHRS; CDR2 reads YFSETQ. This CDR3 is CASSAPGQAFSPLHF. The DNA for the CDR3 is TGCGCCAGCAGCGCTCCGGGACAAGCGTTTTCACCCCTCCACTTT. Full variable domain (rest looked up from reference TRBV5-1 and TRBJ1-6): KAGVTQTPRYLIKTRGQQVTLSCSPISGHRSVSWYQQTPGQGLQFLFEYFSETQRNKGNFPGRFSGRQFSNSRSEMNVSTLELGDSALYLCASSAPGQAFSPLHFGNGTRLTVT.

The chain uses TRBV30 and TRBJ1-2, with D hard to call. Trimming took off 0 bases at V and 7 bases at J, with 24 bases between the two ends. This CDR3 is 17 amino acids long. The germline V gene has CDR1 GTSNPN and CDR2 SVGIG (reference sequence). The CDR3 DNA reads TGTGCCTGGAGTGTAAGGAGGCAGACGTATCCGTCTGTTGGCTACACCTTC. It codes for CAWSVRRQTYPSVGYTF.